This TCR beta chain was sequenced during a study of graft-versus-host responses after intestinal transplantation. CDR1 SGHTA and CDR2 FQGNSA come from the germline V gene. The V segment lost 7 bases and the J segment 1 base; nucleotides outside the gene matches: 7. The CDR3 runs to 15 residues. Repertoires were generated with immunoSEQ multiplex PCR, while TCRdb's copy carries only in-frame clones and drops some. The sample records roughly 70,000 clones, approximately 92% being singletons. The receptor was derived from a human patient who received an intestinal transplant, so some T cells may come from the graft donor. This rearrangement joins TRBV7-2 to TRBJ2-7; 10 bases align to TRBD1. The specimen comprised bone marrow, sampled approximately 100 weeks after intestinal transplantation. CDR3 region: CASTPRDRGSYEQYF. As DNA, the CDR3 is TGTGCCAGCACCCCCCGGGACAGGGGATCCTACGAGCAGTACTTC. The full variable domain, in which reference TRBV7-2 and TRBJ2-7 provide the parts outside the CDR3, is GAGVSQSPSNKVTEKGKDVELRCDPISGHTALYWYRQSLGQGLEFLIYFQGNSAPDKSGLPSDRFSAERTGGSVSTLTIQRTQQEDSAVYLCASTPRDRGSYEQYFGPGTRLTVT.